A selection of T cell receptor beta chains follows, all from one sample in a study of cytomegalovirus exposure and HLA in healthy donors. Profiling relied on immunoSEQ multiplex PCR, and the TCRdb table lists in-frame clones only, not all of them. This table holds roughly 72,000 clones. Material: PBMCs. These receptors were obtained from a man between 18 and 35 years old in good health and CMV-seropositive. The CDR3 runs from the conserved cysteine through the conserved F or W. The D gene is left open where the match is weak.

J,D,V,CDR3,DNA
TRBJ2-5,TRBD1,TRBV7-9,CASSYLPGTEPQETQYF,TGTGCCAGCAGCTATTTGCCCGGGACAGAGCCTCAAGAGACCCAGTACTTC
TRBJ2-1,.,TRBV19,CASSSSGSSYNEQFF,TGTGCCAGTAGTAGCTCCGGGAGCTCCTACAATGAGCAGTTCTTC
TRBJ2-7,.,TRBV9,CASSVLSGYEQYF,TGTGCCAGCAGCGTACTAAGCGGTTACGAGCAGTACTTC
TRBJ2-6,.,TRBV18,CASSPPGGYGANVLTF,TGTGCCAGCTCACCCCCAGGAGGGTACGGGGCCAACGTCCTGACTTTC
TRBJ2-5,TRBD2,TRBV6-5,CASRRGGTQYF,TGTGCCAGCAGGCGGGGGGGGACCCAGTACTTC
TRBJ2-7,TRBD1,TRBV6-6,CASTLGDRAYEQYF,TGTGCCAGCACCCTCGGGGACAGGGCCTACGAGCAGTACTTC
TRBJ1-1,.,TRBV5-5,CASSPTDAGEAFF,TGTGCCAGCAGTCCGACGGACGCGGGCGAAGCTTTCTTT
TRBJ1-5,.,TRBV6-5,CASSSQTNQPQHF,TGTGCCAGCAGTTCACAGACCAATCAGCCCCAGCATTTT
TRBJ1-2,.,TRBV6-1,CASSEIGANYGYTF,TGTGCCAGCAGTGAAATAGGAGCAAACTATGGCTACACCTTC
TRBJ2-1,TRBD2,TRBV7-9,CASSLSGTSLYNEQFF,TGTGCCAGCAGCTTATCCGGGACTAGCCTTTACAATGAGCAGTTCTTC
TRBJ2-7,.,TRBV7-9,CASSQMYEQYF,TGTGCCAGCAGCCAGATGTACGAGCAGTACTTC
TRBJ1-1,.,TRBV15,CATSIGGDRPASSEAFF,TGTGCCACCAGCATAGGGGGGGACCGACCCGCGAGTAGTGAAGCTTTCTTT
TRBJ2-7,TRBD1,TRBV30,CAWSSLGGPSYEQYF,TGTGCCTGGAGTTCCTTAGGGGGCCCCTCCTACGAGCAGTACTTC
TRBJ1-5,.,TRBV18,CASSPPGGRIQPQHF,TGTGCCAGCTCACCACCGGGGGGGCGGATTCAGCCCCAGCATTTT
TRBJ2-7,TRBD1,TRBV14,CASSPYRGLIYEQYF,TGTGCCAGCAGCCCCTACAGGGGGCTAATCTACGAGCAGTACTTC
TRBJ2-7,TRBD1,TRBV28,CASSPWTGDSYEQYF,TGTGCCAGCAGTCCGTGGACAGGAGACTCCTACGAGCAGTACTTC
TRBJ2-1,TRBD2,TRBV7-8,CASSFSGGTDNEQFF,TGTGCCAGCTCTTTTAGCGGGGGTACGGACAATGAGCAGTTCTTC
TRBJ2-1,TRBD2,TRBV27,CASSKLAGAANEQFF,TGTGCCAGCAGTAAACTAGCGGGAGCGGCAAATGAGCAGTTCTTC
TRBJ1-5,TRBD1,TRBV5-6,CASSLTITGTGRDQPQHF,TGTGCCAGCAGTCTTACGATTACCGGGACAGGGAGGGATCAGCCCCAGCATTTT
TRBJ2-7,.,TRBV14,CASSRPGQGPYEQYF,TGTGCCAGCAGCCGCCCGGGACAAGGACCCTACGAGCAGTACTTC
TRBJ1-5,TRBD1,TRBV7-2,CASSLERQGGNQPQHF,TGTGCCAGCAGCTTAGAACGGCAGGGGGGCAATCAGCCCCAGCATTTT
TRBJ1-5,.,TRBV5-1,CASSSGVGNQPQHF,TGCGCCAGCAGCTCAGGGGTAGGAAATCAGCCCCAGCATTTT
TRBJ2-3,TRBD1,TRBV10-2,CATQGEWGDTQYF,TGCGCCACCCAGGGGGAATGGGGGGATACGCAGTATTTT
TRBJ2-7,.,TRBV2,CASVRGTSYEQYF,TGTGCCAGTGTCAGGGGCACCTCCTACGAGCAGTACTTC
TRBJ1-3,.,TRBV5-5,CASSLEYGSSGNTIYF,TGTGCCAGCAGCTTGGAGTACGGGTCCTCTGGAAACACCATATATTTT
TRBJ2-2,.,TRBV15,CATSRDAENTGELFF,TGTGCCACCAGCAGAGATGCGGAGAACACCGGGGAGCTGTTTTTT
TRBJ2-3,.,TRBV19,CASSRDSSSGTDTQYF,TGTGCCAGTAGTAGGGACTCAAGTTCAGGCACAGATACGCAGTATTTT
TRBJ1-1,.,TRBV2,CASSDPAGRAEAFF,TGTGCCAGCAGTGATCCCGCCGGGAGGGCTGAAGCTTTCTTT
TRBJ2-2,.,TRBV7-3,CASSFKPYTGELFF,TGTGCCAGCAGCTTTAAGCCATACACCGGGGAGCTGTTTTTT
TRBJ2-1,TRBD1,TRBV27,CASSLMQGANEQFF,TGTGCCAGCAGTTTAATGCAGGGGGCGAATGAGCAGTTCTTC
TRBJ2-1,.,TRBV6-5,CASSRPGKRYNEQFF,TGTGCCAGCAGTCGGCCAGGGAAGAGGTACAATGAGCAGTTCTTC
TRBJ2-1,.,TRBV28,CASSLPNTVFNEQFF,TGTGCCAGCAGTTTACCAAATACAGTATTCAATGAGCAGTTCTTC